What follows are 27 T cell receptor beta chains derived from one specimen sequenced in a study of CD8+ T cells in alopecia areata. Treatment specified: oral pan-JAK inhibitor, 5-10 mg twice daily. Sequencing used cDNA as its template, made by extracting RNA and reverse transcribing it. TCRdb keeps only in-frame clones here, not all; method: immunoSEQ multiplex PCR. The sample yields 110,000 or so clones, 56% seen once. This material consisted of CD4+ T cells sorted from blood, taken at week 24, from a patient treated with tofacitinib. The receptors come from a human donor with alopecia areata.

CDR3 coding DNA: TGCGCCAGCAGCCAGGGACAGGAATCCTACGAGCAGTACTTC. Translating it yields CASSQGQESYEQYF. The chain couples TRBV4-3 to TRBJ2-7, with 8 bases matching TRBD1. Looked up from germline, CDR1 is LGHNA and CDR2 is YSLEER. V lost 3 bases, J lost 1 base, and 2 bases stayed unmatched. There are 14 residues in the CDR3.

The DNA for the CDR3 is TGCGCCAGCAGCCAACCGGGACAGGGACTCTATGGCTACACCTTC. Amino acids: CASSQPGQGLYGYTF. V gene TRBV4-1 combines with J gene TRBJ1-2; TRBD1 matches 9 bases. Germline V lookup: CDR1 MGHRA, CDR2 YSYEKL. This CDR3 contains 15 residues. J gave up 4 bases and V 2 bases, and 5 bases lay outside the gene matches.

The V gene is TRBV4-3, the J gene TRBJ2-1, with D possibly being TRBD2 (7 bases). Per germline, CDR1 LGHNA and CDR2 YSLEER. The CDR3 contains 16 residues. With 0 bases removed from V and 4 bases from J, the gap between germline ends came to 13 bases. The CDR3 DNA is TGCGCCAGCAGCCAAGATTTGGGGGGGCGATACAATGAGCAGTTCTTC. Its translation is CASSQDLGGRYNEQFF.

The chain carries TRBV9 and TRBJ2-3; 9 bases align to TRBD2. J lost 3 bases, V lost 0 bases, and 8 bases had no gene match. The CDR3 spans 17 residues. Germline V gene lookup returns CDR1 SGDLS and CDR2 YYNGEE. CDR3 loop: CASSVGGGGAWTDTQYF. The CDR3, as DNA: TGTGCCAGCAGCGTAGGCGGCGGGGGGGCCTGGACAGATACGCAGTATTTT.

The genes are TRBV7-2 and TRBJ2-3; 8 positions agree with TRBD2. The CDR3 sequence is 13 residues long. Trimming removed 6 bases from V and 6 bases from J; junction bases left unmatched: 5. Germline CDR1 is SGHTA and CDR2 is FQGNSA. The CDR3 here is CASRFGGADTQYF. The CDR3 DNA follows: TGTGCCAGCAGATTCGGGGGGGCGGATACGCAGTATTTT.

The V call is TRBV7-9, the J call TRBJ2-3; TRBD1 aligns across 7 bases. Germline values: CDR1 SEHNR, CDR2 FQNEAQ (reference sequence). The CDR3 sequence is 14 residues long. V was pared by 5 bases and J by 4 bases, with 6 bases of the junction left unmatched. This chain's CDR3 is CASSTQGVSDTQYF. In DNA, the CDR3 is TGTGCCAGCAGCACTCAGGGGGTTTCAGATACGCAGTATTTT. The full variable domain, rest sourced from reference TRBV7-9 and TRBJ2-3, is DTGVSQNPRHKITKRGQNVTFRCDPISEHNRLYWYRQTLGQGPEFLTYFQNEAQLEKSRLLSDRFSAERPKGSFSTLEIQRTEQGDSAMYLCASSTQGVSDTQYFGPGTRLTVL.

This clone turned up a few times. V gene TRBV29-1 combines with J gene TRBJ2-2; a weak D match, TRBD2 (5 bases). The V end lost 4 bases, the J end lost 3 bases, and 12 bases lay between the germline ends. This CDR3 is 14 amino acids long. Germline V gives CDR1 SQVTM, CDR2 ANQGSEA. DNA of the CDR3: TGCAGCGTTGGGCACGGGGTGGACACCGGGGAGCTGTTTTTT. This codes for CSVGHGVDTGELFF.

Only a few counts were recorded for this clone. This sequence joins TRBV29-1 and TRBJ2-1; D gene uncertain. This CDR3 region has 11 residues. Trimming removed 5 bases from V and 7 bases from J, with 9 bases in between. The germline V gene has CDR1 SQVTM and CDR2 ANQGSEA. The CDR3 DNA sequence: TGCAGCGTTATGTCGCGGAATGAGCAGTTCTTC. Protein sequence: CSVMSRNEQFF.

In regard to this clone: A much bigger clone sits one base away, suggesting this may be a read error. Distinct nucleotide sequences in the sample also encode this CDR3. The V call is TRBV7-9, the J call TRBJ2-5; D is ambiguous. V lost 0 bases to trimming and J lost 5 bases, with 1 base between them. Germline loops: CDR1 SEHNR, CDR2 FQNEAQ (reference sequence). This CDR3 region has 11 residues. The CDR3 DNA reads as TGTGCCAGCAGCTTAGCGGAGACCCAGTACTTC. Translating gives CASSLAETQYF.

CDR3 nucleotide sequence: TGTGCCAGTACCGGGACCCGCTTCTCGTCGCTGTTTTTT. This encodes CASTGTRFSSLFF. The chain uses TRBV2 and TRBJ2-2, with D perhaps being TRBD1 or TRBD2 (5 bases each). Germline-derived CDR1 and CDR2 are SNHLY and FYNNEI. CDR3 length: 13 amino acids. Trimming removed 9 bases from V and 13 bases from J, with 21 bases in between.

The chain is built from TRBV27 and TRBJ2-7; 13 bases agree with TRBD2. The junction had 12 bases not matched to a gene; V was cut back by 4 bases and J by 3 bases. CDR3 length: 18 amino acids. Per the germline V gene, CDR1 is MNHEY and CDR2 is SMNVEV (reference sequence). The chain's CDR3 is CASSSRGTSGDVGYEQYF. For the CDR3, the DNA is TGTGCCAGCAGTTCGAGGGGGACTAGCGGGGACGTTGGCTACGAGCAGTACTTC.

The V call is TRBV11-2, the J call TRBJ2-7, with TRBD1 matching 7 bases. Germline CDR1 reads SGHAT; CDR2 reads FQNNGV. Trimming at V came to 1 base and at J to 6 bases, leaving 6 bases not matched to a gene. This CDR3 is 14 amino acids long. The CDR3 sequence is CASSLARAGGEQYF. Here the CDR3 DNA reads TGTGCCAGCAGCTTAGCCCGCGCAGGGGGCGAGCAGTACTTC.

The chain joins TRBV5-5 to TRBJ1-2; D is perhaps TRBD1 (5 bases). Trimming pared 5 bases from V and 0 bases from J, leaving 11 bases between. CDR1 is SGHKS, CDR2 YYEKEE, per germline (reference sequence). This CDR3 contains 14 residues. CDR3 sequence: CASRSGITNYGYTF. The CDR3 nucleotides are TGTGCCAGCAGATCAGGGATTACTAACTATGGCTACACCTTC.

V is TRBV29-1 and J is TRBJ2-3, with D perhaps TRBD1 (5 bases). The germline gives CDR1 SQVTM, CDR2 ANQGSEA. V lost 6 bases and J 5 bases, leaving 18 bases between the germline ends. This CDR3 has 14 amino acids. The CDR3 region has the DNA TGCAGCGTAAAGAGGTGGGGCGCAGGAGATACGCAGTATTTT. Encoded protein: CSVKRWGAGDTQYF.

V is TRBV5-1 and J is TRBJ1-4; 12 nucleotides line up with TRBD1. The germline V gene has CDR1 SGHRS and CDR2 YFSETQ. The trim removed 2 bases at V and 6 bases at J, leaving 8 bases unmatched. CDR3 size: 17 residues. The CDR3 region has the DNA TGCGCCAGCAGCTTATCCGGGACAGGGGGCGGACATGAAAAACTGTTTTTT. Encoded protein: CASSLSGTGGGHEKLFF.

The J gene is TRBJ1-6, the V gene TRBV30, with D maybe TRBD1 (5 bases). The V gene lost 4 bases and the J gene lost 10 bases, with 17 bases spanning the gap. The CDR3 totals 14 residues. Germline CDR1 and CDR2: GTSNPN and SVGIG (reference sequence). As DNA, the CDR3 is TGTGCCTGGACCTCTCAGGGTTTAGGGTCACCCCTCCACTTT. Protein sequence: CAWTSQGLGSPLHF. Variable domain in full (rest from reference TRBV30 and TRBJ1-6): SQTIHQWPATLVQPVGSPLSLECTVEGTSNPNLYWYRQAAGRGLQLLFYSVGIGQISSEVPQNLSASRPQDRQFILSSKKLLLSDSGFYLCAWTSQGLGSPLHFGNGTRLTVT.

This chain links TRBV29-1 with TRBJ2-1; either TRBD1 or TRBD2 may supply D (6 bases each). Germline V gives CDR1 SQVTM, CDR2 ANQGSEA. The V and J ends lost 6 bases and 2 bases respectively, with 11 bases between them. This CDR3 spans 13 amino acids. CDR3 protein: CSVGGGTYNEQFF. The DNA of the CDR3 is TGCAGCGTAGGAGGGGGGACCTACAATGAGCAGTTCTTC.

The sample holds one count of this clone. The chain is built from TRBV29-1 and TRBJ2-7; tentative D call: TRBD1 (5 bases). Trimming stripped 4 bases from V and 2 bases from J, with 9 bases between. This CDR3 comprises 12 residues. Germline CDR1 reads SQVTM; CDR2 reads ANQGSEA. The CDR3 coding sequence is TGCAGCGTTGGGGCAGGGCCCTACGAGCAGTACTTC. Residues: CSVGAGPYEQYF.

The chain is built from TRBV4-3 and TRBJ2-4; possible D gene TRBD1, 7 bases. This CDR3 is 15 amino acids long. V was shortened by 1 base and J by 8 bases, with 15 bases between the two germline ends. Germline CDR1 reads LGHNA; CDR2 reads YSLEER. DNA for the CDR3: TGCGCCAGCAGCCAAGTCTCAGGGGGGAAAGACATTCAGTACTTC. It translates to CASSQVSGGKDIQYF.

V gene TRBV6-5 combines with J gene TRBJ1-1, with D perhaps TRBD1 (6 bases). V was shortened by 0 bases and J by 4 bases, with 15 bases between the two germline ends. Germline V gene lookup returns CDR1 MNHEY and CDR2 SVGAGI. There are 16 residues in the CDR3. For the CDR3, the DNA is TGTGCCAGCAGTTACTCGATTGGAGGGGGGCTCACTGAAGCTTTCTTT. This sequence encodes CASSYSIGGGLTEAFF.

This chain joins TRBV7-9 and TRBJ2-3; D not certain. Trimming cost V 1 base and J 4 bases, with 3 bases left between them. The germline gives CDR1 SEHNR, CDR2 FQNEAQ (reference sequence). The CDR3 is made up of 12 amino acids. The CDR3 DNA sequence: TGTGCCAGCAGCTTAGAGGCAGATACGCAGTATTTT. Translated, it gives CASSLEADTQYF. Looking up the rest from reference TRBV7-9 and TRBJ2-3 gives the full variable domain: DTGVSQNPRHKITKRGQNVTFRCDPISEHNRLYWYRQTLGQGPEFLTYFQNEAQLEKSRLLSDRFSAERPKGSFSTLEIQRTEQGDSAMYLCASSLEADTQYFGPGTRLTVL.

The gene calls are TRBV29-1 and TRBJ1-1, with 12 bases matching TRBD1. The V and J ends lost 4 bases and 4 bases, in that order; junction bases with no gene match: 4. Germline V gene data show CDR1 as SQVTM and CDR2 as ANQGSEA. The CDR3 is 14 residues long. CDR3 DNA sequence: TGCAGCGTTGGGGGACAGGGGGCAGCCACTGAAGCTTTCTTT. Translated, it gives CSVGGQGAATEAFF.

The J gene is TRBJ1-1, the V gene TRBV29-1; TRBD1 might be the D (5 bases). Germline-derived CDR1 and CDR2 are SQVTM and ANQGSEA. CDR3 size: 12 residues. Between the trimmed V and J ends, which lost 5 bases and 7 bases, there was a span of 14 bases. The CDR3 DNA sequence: TGCAGCGTTCTTCCAGGGTCGGGTGAAGCTTTCTTT. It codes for CSVLPGSGEAFF.

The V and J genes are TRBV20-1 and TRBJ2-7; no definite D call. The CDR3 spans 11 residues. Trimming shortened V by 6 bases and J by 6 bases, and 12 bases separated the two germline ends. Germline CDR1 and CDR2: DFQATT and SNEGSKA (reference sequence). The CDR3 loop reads CSAARTSEQYF. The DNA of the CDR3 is TGCAGTGCGGCCCGGACCAGCGAGCAGTACTTC.

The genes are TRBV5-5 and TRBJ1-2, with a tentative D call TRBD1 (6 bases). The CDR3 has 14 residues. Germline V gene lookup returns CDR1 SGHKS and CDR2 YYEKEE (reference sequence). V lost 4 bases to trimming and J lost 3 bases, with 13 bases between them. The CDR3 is CASSHWRGHYGYTF. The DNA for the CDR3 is TGTGCCAGCAGCCACTGGCGGGGGCACTATGGCTACACCTTC. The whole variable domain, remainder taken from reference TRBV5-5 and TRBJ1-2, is DAGVTQSPTHLIKTRGQQVTLRCSPISGHKSVSWYQQVLGQGPQFIFQYYEKEERGRGNFPDRFSARQFPNYSSELNVNALLLGDSALYLCASSHWRGHYGYTFGSGTRLTVV.

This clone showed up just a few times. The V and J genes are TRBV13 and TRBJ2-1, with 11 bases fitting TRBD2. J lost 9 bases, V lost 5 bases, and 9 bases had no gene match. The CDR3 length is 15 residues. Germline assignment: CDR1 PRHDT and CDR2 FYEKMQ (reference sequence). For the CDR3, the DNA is TGTGCCAGCAGCCTTGAGGGGCTAGCGGGGGGTGAGCAGTTCTTC. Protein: CASSLEGLAGGEQFF.

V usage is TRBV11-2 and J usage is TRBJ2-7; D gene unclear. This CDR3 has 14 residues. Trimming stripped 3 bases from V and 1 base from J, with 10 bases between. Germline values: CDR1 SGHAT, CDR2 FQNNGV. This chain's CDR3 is CASSFQDRSYEQYF. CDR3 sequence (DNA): TGTGCCAGCAGCTTCCAGGATCGGTCCTACGAGCAGTACTTC.